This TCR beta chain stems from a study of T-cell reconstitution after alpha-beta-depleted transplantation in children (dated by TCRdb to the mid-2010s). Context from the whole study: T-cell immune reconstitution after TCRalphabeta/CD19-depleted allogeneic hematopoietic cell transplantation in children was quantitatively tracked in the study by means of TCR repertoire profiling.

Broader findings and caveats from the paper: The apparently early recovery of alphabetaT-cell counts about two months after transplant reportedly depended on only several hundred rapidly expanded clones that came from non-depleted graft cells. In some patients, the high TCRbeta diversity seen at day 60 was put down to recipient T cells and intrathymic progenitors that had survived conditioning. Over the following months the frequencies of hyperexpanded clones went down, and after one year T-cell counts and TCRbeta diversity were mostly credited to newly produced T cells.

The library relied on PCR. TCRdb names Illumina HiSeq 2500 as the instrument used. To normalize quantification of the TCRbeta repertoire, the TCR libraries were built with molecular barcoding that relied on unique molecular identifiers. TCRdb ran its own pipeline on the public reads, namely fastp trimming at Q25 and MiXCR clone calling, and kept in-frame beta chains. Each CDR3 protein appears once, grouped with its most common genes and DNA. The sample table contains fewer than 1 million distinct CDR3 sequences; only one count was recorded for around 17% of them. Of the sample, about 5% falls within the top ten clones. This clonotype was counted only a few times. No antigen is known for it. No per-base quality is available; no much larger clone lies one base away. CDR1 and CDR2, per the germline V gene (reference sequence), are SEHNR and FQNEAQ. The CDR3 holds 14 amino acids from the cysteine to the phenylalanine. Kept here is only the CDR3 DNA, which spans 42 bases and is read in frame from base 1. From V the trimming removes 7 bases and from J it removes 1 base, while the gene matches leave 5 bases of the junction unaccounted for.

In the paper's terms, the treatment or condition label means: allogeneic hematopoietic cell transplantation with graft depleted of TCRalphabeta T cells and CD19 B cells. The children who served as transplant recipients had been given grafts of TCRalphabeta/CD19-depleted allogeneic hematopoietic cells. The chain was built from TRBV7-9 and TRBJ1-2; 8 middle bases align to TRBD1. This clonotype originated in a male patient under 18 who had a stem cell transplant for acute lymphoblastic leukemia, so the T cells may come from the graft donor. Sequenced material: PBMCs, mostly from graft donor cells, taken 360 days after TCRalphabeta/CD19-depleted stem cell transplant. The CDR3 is CASTRDRSNYGYTF. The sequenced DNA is TGTGCCAGCACCCGGGACAGGAGTAACTATGGCTACACCTTC.